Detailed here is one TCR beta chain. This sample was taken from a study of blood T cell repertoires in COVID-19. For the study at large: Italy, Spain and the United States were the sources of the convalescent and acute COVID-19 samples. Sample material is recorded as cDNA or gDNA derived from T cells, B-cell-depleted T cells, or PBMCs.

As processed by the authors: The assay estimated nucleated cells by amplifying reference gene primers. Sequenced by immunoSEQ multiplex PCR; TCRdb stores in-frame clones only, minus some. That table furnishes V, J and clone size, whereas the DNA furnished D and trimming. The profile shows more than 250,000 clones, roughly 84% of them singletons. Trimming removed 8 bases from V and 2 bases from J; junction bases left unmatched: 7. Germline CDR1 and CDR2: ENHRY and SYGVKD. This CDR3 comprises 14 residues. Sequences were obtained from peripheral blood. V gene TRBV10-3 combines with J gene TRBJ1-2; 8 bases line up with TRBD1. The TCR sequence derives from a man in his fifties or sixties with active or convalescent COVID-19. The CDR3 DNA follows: TGTGCCATCGCTGAACAGGGGGGGAACTATGGCTACACCTTC. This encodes CAIAEQGGNYGYTF.